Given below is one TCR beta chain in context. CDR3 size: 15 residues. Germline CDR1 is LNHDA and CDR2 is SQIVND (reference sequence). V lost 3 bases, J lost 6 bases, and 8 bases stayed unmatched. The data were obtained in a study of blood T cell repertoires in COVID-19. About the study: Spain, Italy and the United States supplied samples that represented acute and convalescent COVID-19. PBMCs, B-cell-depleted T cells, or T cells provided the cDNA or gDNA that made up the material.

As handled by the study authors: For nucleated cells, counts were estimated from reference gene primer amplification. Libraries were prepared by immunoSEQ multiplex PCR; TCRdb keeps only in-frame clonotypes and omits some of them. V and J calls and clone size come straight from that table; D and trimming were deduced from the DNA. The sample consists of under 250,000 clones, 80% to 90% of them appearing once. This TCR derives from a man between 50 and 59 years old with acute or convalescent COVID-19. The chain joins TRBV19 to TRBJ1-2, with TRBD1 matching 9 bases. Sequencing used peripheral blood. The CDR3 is CASSIGQGSTNGYTF. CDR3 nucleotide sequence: TGTGCCAGTAGTATCGGACAGGGGTCCACTAATGGCTACACCTTC.